This T cell receptor (beta chain) comes out of a study of blood T cell repertoires in COVID-19. Study in general: From the United States, Italy and Spain came samples of acute and convalescent COVID-19. PBMCs, B-cell-depleted T cells, or T cells were the source of the cDNA or gDNA that made up the material.

Original data processing: Amplification from reference gene primers served as the basis for estimated nucleated cell counts. Clones were sequenced by immunoSEQ multiplex PCR, and TCRdb holds only the in-frame ones, with some missing. V, J and clone size derive from that table, while D and trimming were established from the DNA sequence. The sample contains more than 150,000 clones, around 95% of which appear only once. The specimen sequenced was peripheral blood. The sequence was obtained from a man in his thirties or forties with COVID-19, enrolled during active disease.

The CDR3 DNA sequence: TGTGCCAGCAGCCAGATTGGCGGGAGAATGAACTATGGCTACACCTTC. It yields the protein CASSQIGGRMNYGYTF. J is TRBJ1-2 and V is TRBV3-1 (or the pseudogene TRBV3-2), with D hard to call. This CDR3 contains 16 residues. Between the trimmed V and J ends, which lost 3 bases and 2 bases, there was a span of 16 bases. The germline V gene encodes CDR1 LGHDT and CDR2 YNNKEL (reference sequence).